These 20 T cell receptor beta chains were all obtained from the same sample, sequenced in a study of human T cells and chemical hapten exposure. Time point given: patch test 1, 2 weeks after DPC sensitization. As to treatment: therapeutic diphenylcyclopropenone sensitization with weekly scalp DPC. Extraction yielded total RNA from whole blood (unfractionated). TCRdb re-derived calls from the RACE reads in MiXCR, one entry per CDR3 protein. The sample lists 42,000 or so distinct CDR3 sequences, about 4.2% occurring once. The sample was whole blood, taken in connection with sensitization to the hapten diphenylcyclopropenone (DPC). The receptors come from a man aged 50 to 60 with alopecia areata. Some clones in this sample may be carry-over from other donors' samples.

This clonotype showed up many times. The rearrangement joins TRBV28 to TRBJ1-2, with unresolved D. Deletions cut 10 bases from V and 3 bases from J, with 12 bases between. This CDR3 contains 12 residues. Germline V gene lookup returns CDR1 MDHEN and CDR2 SYDVKM. The chain's CDR3 is CATRSSDYGYTF. The CDR3 coding sequence is TGTGCCACCCGTAGTTCGGACTATGGCTACACCTTC.

This clonotype was counted at least ten times. V usage is TRBV7-2 and J usage is TRBJ2-7, with D maybe TRBD2 (6 bases). The V end was cut by 1 base, the J end by 2 bases, with 12 bases between. This CDR3 comprises 15 residues. The germline V gene has CDR1 SGHTA and CDR2 FQGNSA. CDR3 amino acids: CASSLVQRGTYEQYF. CDR3 DNA: TGTGCCAGCAGCTTAGTTCAGCGCGGGACCTACGAGCAGTACTTC.

This clonotype was seen at least ten times. The rearrangement uses TRBV4-1 and TRBJ1-3; D gene uncertain. V gave up 5 bases and J gave up 0 bases, with 17 bases separating them. This CDR3 is 17 amino acids long. Germline loops: CDR1 MGHRA, CDR2 YSYEKL. The CDR3 spells CASSKSPSDISGNTIYF. The CDR3 nucleotides read TGCGCCAGCAGCAAATCCCCCAGTGATATCTCTGGAAACACCATATATTTT.

This clonotype was found many times. V gene TRBV29-1 combines with J gene TRBJ2-4; D is possibly TRBD2 (7 bases). CDR3 size: 15 residues. Germline-derived CDR1 and CDR2 are SQVTM and ANQGSEA. Trimming stripped 6 bases from V and 5 bases from J, with 20 bases between. Written as DNA, the CDR3 is TGCAGCGTCCTACCTGTTAGGGGGGGGGAAAACATTCAGTACTTC. It encodes CSVLPVRGGENIQYF.

This clonotype was recorded at least ten times. The chain is built from TRBV20-1 and TRBJ1-5; no clear D. The V gene's germline CDR1 is DFQATT and CDR2 SNEGSKA (reference sequence). The CDR3 is 14 amino acids. V was pared by 3 bases and J by 5 bases, with 14 bases between. CDR3: CSASQELRDQPQHF. Written as DNA, the CDR3 is TGCAGTGCTAGTCAAGAACTTAGGGATCAGCCCCAGCATTTT.

With regard to this clonotype: This may be a read error: a much more frequent sequence differs by one nucleotide. The V gene is TRBV9, the J gene TRBJ2-3; D is unresolved. Germline-derived CDR1 and CDR2 are SGDLS and YYNGEE. This CDR3 has 16 amino acids. The CDR3 nucleotides read TGTGCCAGCAGCGTAGGGGCCTCAGTCGTCACAGATACGCAGTGTTTT. It is translated as CASSVGASVVTDTQCF.

Ten or more counts support this clonotype. V usage is TRBV5-4 and J usage is TRBJ2-3; 7 bases fit TRBD2. The CDR3 has 16 residues. Germline V gene lookup returns CDR1 SGHNT and CDR2 YYREEE (reference sequence). With V trimmed by 4 bases and J by 2 bases, 10 bases remained unmatched. The CDR3 DNA reads TGTGCCAGCAGCAAGCGACTAGCCCTAAACACAGATACGCAGTATTTT. As protein: CASSKRLALNTDTQYF. The full variable domain, its missing parts supplied by reference TRBV5-4 and TRBJ2-3, is ETGVTQSPTHLIKTRGQQVTLRCSSQSGHNTVSWYQQALGQGPQFIFQYYREEENGRGNFPPRFSGLQFPNYSSELNVNALELDDSALYLCASSKRLALNTDTQYFGPGTRLTVL.

This clonotype was seen only a few times. V gene TRBV6-2 or TRBV6-3 combines with J gene TRBJ1-1; D gene unclear. Germline values: CDR1 MNHEY, CDR2 SVGEGT. The CDR3 is 11 residues long. V lost 3 bases and J lost 6, with 5 bases in between. The CDR3: CASSYLSEAFF. The CDR3 nucleotides read TGTGCCAGCAGTTATCTCTCTGAAGCTTTCTTT.

The table lists this clonotype with many counts. This sequence joins TRBV27 and TRBJ2-5; D gene ambiguous. Germline CDR1 MNHEY, CDR2 SMNVEV (reference sequence). V lost 0 bases and J 2 bases, leaving 7 bases between the germline ends. This CDR3 region has 14 residues. For the CDR3, the DNA is TGTGCCAGCAGTTTATCTCCTGATCAAGAGACCCAGTACTTC. Its protein is CASSLSPDQETQYF.

Ten or more counts support this clonotype. V and J are TRBV29-1 and TRBJ2-3, with unresolved D. CDR1 and CDR2 from the germline V gene are SQVTM and ANQGSEA. V lost 4 bases and J lost 4, with 9 bases in between. CDR3 length: 12 amino acids. CDR3 sequence: CSVVLEADTQYF. Written as DNA, the CDR3 is TGCAGCGTTGTCTTAGAGGCAGATACGCAGTATTTT.

This clonotype has more than one count but fewer than ten. This chain links TRBV10-3 with TRBJ1-6; no firm D call. V lost 2 bases, J lost 7 bases, and 9 bases lay in between. Per the germline V gene, CDR1 is ENHRY and CDR2 is SYGVKD. The CDR3 spans 14 residues. The CDR3 DNA is TGTGCCATCAGTGAGGAGGGATCGAATTCACCCCTCCACTTT. Protein sequence: CAISEEGSNSPLHF.

There are many counts of this clonotype. This sequence joins TRBV5-4 and TRBJ2-5, with TRBD1 matching over 12 bases. The CDR3 sequence is 17 residues long. J gave up 6 bases and V 4 bases, and 13 bases lay outside the gene matches. Germline assignment: CDR1 SGHNT and CDR2 YYREEE (reference sequence). CDR3 sequence (DNA): TGTGCCAGCAGCGCCCTGAGAAGGGACAGGGGGCTTAAGACCCAGTACTTC. Its translation: CASSALRRDRGLKTQYF.

At least ten counts were recorded for this clonotype. The chain recombines TRBV10-3 with TRBJ2-2; 7 nucleotides line up with TRBD2. Germline V gives CDR1 ENHRY, CDR2 SYGVKD. This CDR3 contains 16 residues. V dropped 0 bases and J dropped 1; count of bases not matched to a gene: 2. Written as DNA, the CDR3 is TGTGCCATCAGTGAGTCGGGGGGGATGAACACCGGGGAGCTGTTTTTT. Translation: CAISESGGMNTGELFF.

This clonotype occurred many times. The rearrangement links TRBV4-1 to TRBJ2-1; 12 nucleotides match TRBD1. V was clipped by 4 bases and J by 0 bases; unmatched bases: 13. The CDR3 is 20 amino acids. CDR1 and CDR2 (germline): MGHRA, YSYEKL. DNA of the CDR3: TGCGCCAGCAGCCCCCCCGGAGGGACAGGGGGCCTCAACTCCTACAATGAGCAGTTCTTC. The encoded protein is CASSPPGGTGGLNSYNEQFF.

This clonotype was detected many times. The genes are TRBV28 and TRBJ1-6, with D unclear. The CDR3 spans 16 residues. From germline, CDR1 is MDHEN and CDR2 SYDVKM. Trimming cost V 6 bases and J 0 bases, with 12 bases left between them. CDR3 protein: CASSRQTSSYNSPLHF. In DNA, the CDR3 is TGTGCCAGCAGCCGACAAACAAGCTCCTATAATTCACCCCTCCACTTT. Full variable domain (outside the CDR3, taken from reference TRBV28 and TRBJ1-6): DVKVTQSSRYLVKRTGEKVFLECVQDMDHENMFWYRQDPGLGLRLIYFSYDVKMKEKGDIPEGYSVSREKKERFSLILESASTNQTSMYLCASSRQTSSYNSPLHFGNGTRLTVT.

This clonotype has ten or more counts. This rearrangement joins TRBV9 to TRBJ1-1, with TRBD1 identical over 8 bases. Germline lookup yields CDR1 SGDLS and CDR2 YYNGEE. The CDR3 loop spans 16 amino acids. V trimming: 0 bases; J trimming: 1 base; junction bases outside the gene matches: 5. The CDR3 protein is CASSVGAGGRNTEAFF. CDR3 in DNA: TGTGCCAGCAGCGTAGGGGCAGGGGGCAGGAACACTGAAGCTTTCTTT.

This chain uses TRBV5-1 with TRBJ1-4; unclear D gene. The CDR3 runs to 15 residues. V was shortened by 4 bases and J by 0 bases, with 10 bases between the two germline ends. The V gene's germline CDR1 is SGHRS and CDR2 YFSETQ. The DNA for the CDR3 is TGCGCCAGCAGCCCTACCGGTGCAACTAATGAAAAACTGTTTTTT. It codes for CASSPTGATNEKLFF.

This clonotype came up many times. V and J are TRBV12-5 and TRBJ2-2; weak D call: TRBD2 (6 bases). The V end was cut by 4 bases, the J end by 4 bases, with 10 bases between. CDR1 is LGHNT, CDR2 FRNRAP, per germline. The CDR3 is 14 amino acids. CDR3 amino acids: CASGSGVATGELFF. The CDR3 nucleotides read TGTGCTAGTGGTTCGGGAGTGGCCACCGGGGAGCTGTTTTTT.

This clonotype was observed a handful of times. The rearrangement uses TRBV29-1 and TRBJ2-3; D is possibly TRBD1 (5 bases). From germline, CDR1 is SQVTM and CDR2 ANQGSEA. Trimming removed 6 bases from V and 5 bases from J, with 15 bases in between. This CDR3 has 13 amino acids. CDR3: CSVPGSSEDTQYF. The CDR3 bases are TGCAGCGTCCCAGGGTCATCGGAAGATACGCAGTATTTT.

This clonotype has only a few counts. The V gene is TRBV12-3 or TRBV12-4, the J gene TRBJ1-1, with 10 positions matching TRBD1. The CDR3 spans 15 residues. The V gene end was trimmed by 7 bases and the J gene end by 4 bases; junction bases not matched to a gene: 9. The CDR3 DNA reads as TGTGCCAGCACCCTGACAGGGGGCTCGGGCACTGAAGCTTTCTTT. Translating gives CASTLTGGSGTEAFF.